This T cell receptor beta chain was found in a study of T cell repertoires in cytomegalovirus infection. Points on this clonotype: Its target is not known.

TCRdb redid the calling of the reads with MiXCR, one entry per CDR3 protein. The table shows roughly 860,000 distinct CDR3 sequences, with about 33% occurring only once. Material: cultured CD8+ T cells from PBMCs, obtained from culture after CMV antigen stimulation. This sequence originates from a human donor in good health (CMV status not recorded). Some clones in this sample may be carry-over from other donors' samples.

This CDR3 reads CASSLSVGQVNTEAFF. The CDR3 DNA sequence: TGTGCCAGCAGCCTATCGGTCGGACAGGTGAACACTGAAGCTTTCTTT. The chain carries TRBV7-4 and TRBJ1-1, with 7 bases matching TRBD1. The CDR3 extends over 16 amino acids. The germline CDR1 and CDR2 sequences are SGHVT and SQSDAQ. V lost 5 bases, J lost 0 bases, and 9 bases stayed unmatched.